These 28 T cell receptor beta chains came from one sample sequenced in a study of early T cells in non-severe SARS-CoV-2 infection. TCRdb called the 5' RACE reads again in MiXCR, with one record for every CDR3 protein. The sample lists 45,000 to 60,000 distinct CDR3 sequences, more than 9% occurring once. Sequences were obtained from whole blood. These receptors all stem from an adult who was a healthcare worker with PCR-confirmed SARS-CoV-2 infection or an uninfected control (not recorded which).

This clonotype was seen a handful of times. The CDR3 DNA sequence: TGTGCCAGCAGTGCGACAGGGCAGCCCCAGCATTTT. Translating it yields CASSATGQPQHF. This chain connects TRBV6-1 to TRBJ1-5, with 7 bases matching TRBD1. The CDR3 loop spans 12 amino acids. J was trimmed by 7 bases and V by 4 bases; bases with no gene match: 1. Germline lookup yields CDR1 MNHNS and CDR2 SASEGT.

In its sample, this clonotype was seen a few times. The chain uses TRBV24-1 and TRBJ2-3; D possibly uses TRBD1 or TRBD2 (5 bases each). The CDR3 loop spans 13 amino acids. Trimming shortened V by 3 bases and J by 6 bases, and 9 bases separated the two germline ends. From germline, CDR1 is KGHDR and CDR2 SFDVKD. This chain's CDR3 is CATSDGGPDTQYF. CDR3 DNA: TGTGCCACCAGTGATGGGGGTCCTGATACGCAGTATTTT.

The sample holds many counts of this clonotype. The V gene is TRBV6-5, the J gene TRBJ1-1, with D tentatively TRBD1 (6 bases). Between the trimmed V and J ends, which lost 5 bases and 4 bases, there was a span of 11 bases. The CDR3 totals 13 residues. Germline values: CDR1 MNHEY, CDR2 SVGAGI. CDR3 nucleotides: TGTGCCAGCAGTCGGGGGGCTTTCACTGAAGCTTTCTTT. Translating it yields CASSRGAFTEAFF.

V usage is TRBV7-2 and J usage is TRBJ2-2, with 7 bases matching TRBD1. The CDR3 spans 16 residues. Germline assignment: CDR1 SGHTA and CDR2 FQGNSA. Germline trimming cut 5 bases from V and 1 base from J; bases unmatched to any gene: 7. The CDR3 DNA reads as TGTGCCAGCAGCGCACAGGGGACGGTGAACACCGGGGAGCTGTTTTTT. It translates to CASSAQGTVNTGELFF. Based on the CDR3 plus reference TRBV7-2 and TRBJ2-2, the full variable domain is GAGVSQSPSNKVTEKGKDVELRCDPISGHTALYWYRQSLGQGLEFLIYFQGNSAPDKSGLPSDRFSAERTGGSVSTLTIQRTQQEDSAVYLCASSAQGTVNTGELFFGEGSRLTVL.

The table lists this clonotype with many counts. This chain links TRBV18 with TRBJ1-6, with a tentative D call TRBD1 (5 bases). The V gene's germline CDR1 is KGHSH and CDR2 LQKENI. The CDR3 consists of 13 residues. Trimming cost V 3 bases and J 6 bases, with 6 bases left between them. The CDR3 DNA reads as TGTGCCAGCTCACCGGACACTAATTCACCCCTCCACTTT. Translating gives CASSPDTNSPLHF.

There are a few counts of this clonotype. The gene calls are TRBV6-2 or TRBV6-3 and TRBJ2-1; D could derive from TRBD1 or TRBD2 (5 bases each). The V and J ends lost 9 bases and 13 bases respectively, with 16 bases between them. Germline V gives CDR1 MNHEY, CDR2 SVGEGT. The CDR3 has 11 residues. The CDR3 is CASLWGKEQFF. CDR3 in DNA: TGTGCCAGTCTCTGGGGGAAGGAACAGTTCTTC.

This clonotype was observed at least ten times. The chain links TRBV27 to TRBJ2-3; 9 nucleotides agree with TRBD2. The CDR3 extends over 16 amino acids. Germline CDR1 is MNHEY and CDR2 is SMNVEV (reference sequence). Losses at the gene ends were 5 bases for V and 3 bases for J; bases not matched to a gene: 9. Written as DNA, the CDR3 is TGTGCCAGCAGTCCCCTAGCGGGATCCAGGACAGATACGCAGTATTTT. It yields the protein CASSPLAGSRTDTQYF.

This clonotype appeared many times. In nucleotides, the CDR3 is TGTGCCAGCAGCGTAGATGATAACTATGGCTACACCTTC. Residues: CASSVDDNYGYTF. The chain links TRBV9 to TRBJ1-2; no firm D call. V lost 0 bases and J lost 1, with 4 bases in between. Germline V lookup: CDR1 SGDLS, CDR2 YYNGEE. The CDR3 totals 13 residues.

This clonotype was seen at least ten times. The chain combines TRBV3-1 with TRBJ2-3; D perhaps matches TRBD2 (6 bases). V gave up 4 bases and J gave up 9 bases, with 20 bases separating them. Per germline, CDR1 LGHDT and CDR2 YNNKEL (reference sequence). This CDR3 is built from 15 residues. The CDR3 bases are TGTGCCAGCAGCCCACGCGCTAATGCAGGAGGGACGCAGTATTTT. The encoded protein is CASSPRANAGGTQYF.

This clonotype was detected a few times. The genes are TRBV7-3 and TRBJ1-6, with a tentative D call TRBD1 (5 bases). The CDR3 loop spans 14 amino acids. Germline assignment: CDR1 SGHTA and CDR2 FQGTGA. V shed 5 bases and J shed 6 bases, with 11 bases lying between them. CDR3 region: CASSVGQPNSPLHF. CDR3 bases: TGTGCCAGCAGCGTGGGGCAGCCTAATTCACCCCTCCACTTT.

Many counts were recorded for this clonotype. This rearrangement joins TRBV27 to TRBJ2-7; 8 nucleotides agree with TRBD1. The length of the CDR3 is 14 residues. Per the germline V gene, CDR1 is MNHEY and CDR2 is SMNVEV (reference sequence). The trim removed 6 bases at V and 5 bases at J, leaving 9 bases unmatched. CDR3 DNA: TGTGCCAGCAGACGGGACAGGTCCATCAACGAGCAGTACTTC. Translating it yields CASRRDRSINEQYF.

This chain links TRBV6-1 with TRBJ1-4, with a tentative D call TRBD1 (6 bases). Trimming shortened V by 7 bases and J by 0 bases, and 15 bases separated the two germline ends. Germline assignment: CDR1 MNHNS and CDR2 SASEGT. There are 16 residues in the CDR3. CDR3 DNA: TGTGCCAGCAATCAAGGACAGAGCCCAACTAATGAAAAACTGTTTTTT. It encodes CASNQGQSPTNEKLFF.

This clonotype was seen a handful of times. V is TRBV5-4 and J is TRBJ2-3, with D uncertain. This CDR3 has 12 residues. Germline values: CDR1 SGHNT, CDR2 YYREEE (reference sequence). The V end lost 2 bases, the J end lost 5 bases, and 6 bases lay between the germline ends. Here the CDR3 DNA reads TGTGCCAGCAGCTTAACCTTAGATACGCAGTATTTT. As protein: CASSLTLDTQYF.

This chain uses TRBV6-2 or TRBV6-3 with TRBJ1-1; 10 bases map to TRBD1. Germline trimming cut 6 bases from V and 7 bases from J; bases unmatched to any gene: 11. CDR1 and CDR2 from the germline V gene are MNHEY and SVGEGT. The length of the CDR3 is 15 residues. The CDR3 loop is CASSRQGAFFGEAFF. The CDR3, as DNA: TGTGCCAGCAGCCGACAGGGGGCCTTTTTCGGTGAAGCTTTCTTT.

This clonotype was counted at least ten times. The chain employs TRBV2 and TRBJ2-1, with a possible D match to TRBD2 (6 bases). Germline lookup yields CDR1 SNHLY and CDR2 FYNNEI. This CDR3 has 13 residues. V was pared by 8 bases and J by 3 bases, with 11 bases between. The CDR3 reads CASGGRRYNEQFF. The CDR3 region has the DNA TGTGCCAGCGGGGGGAGACGCTACAATGAGCAGTTCTTC.

At least ten counts were recorded for this clonotype. The chain recombines TRBV5-1 with TRBJ2-7; D uncertain. V was pared by 2 bases and J by 3 bases, with 9 bases between. Germline CDR1 and CDR2: SGHRS and YFSETQ. This CDR3 has 13 amino acids. In nucleotides, the CDR3 is TGCGCCAGCAGCTTAGGTGGGAACTACGAGCAGTACTTC. It yields the protein CASSLGGNYEQYF.

This clonotype was seen at least ten times. The rearrangement joins TRBV12-3 or TRBV12-4 to TRBJ1-1; D unclear. V was pared by 2 bases and J by 5 bases, with 6 bases between. This CDR3 region has 12 residues. DNA for the CDR3: TGTGCCAGCAGTTTAAGGCGGACTGAAGCTTTCTTT. This encodes CASSLRRTEAFF.

This clonotype was seen at least ten times. The chain joins TRBV10-3 to TRBJ2-1, with TRBD2 as a possible D gene (6 bases). V shed 10 bases and J shed 5 bases, with 12 bases lying between them. From germline, CDR1 is ENHRY and CDR2 SYGVKD. This CDR3 spans 12 amino acids. CDR3 nucleotides: TGTGCCAACAGGACTAAACACAATGAGCAGTTCTTC. It encodes CANRTKHNEQFF.

This clonotype was picked up many times. The chain employs TRBV6-5 and TRBJ2-2; D call uncertain. CDR1 and CDR2 (germline): MNHEY, SVGAGI. CDR3 size: 13 residues. V shed 2 bases and J shed 6 bases, with 7 bases lying between them. In nucleotides, the CDR3 is TGTGCCAGCAGTTACCCCAATTCCGGGGAGCTGTTTTTT. Protein sequence: CASSYPNSGELFF.

This clonotype showed up just a few times. The CDR3 coding sequence is TGTGCCTGGAGTGCAACCAGACAGAGAACCTACGAGCAGTACTTC. Translating it yields CAWSATRQRTYEQYF. The V call is TRBV30, the J call TRBJ2-7; possibly TRBD1 for D (5 bases). The CDR3 runs 15 residues. The V end was cut by 1 base, the J end by 2 bases, with 15 bases between. Germline V gives CDR1 GTSNPN, CDR2 SVGIG (reference sequence). Full variable domain (outside the CDR3, taken from reference TRBV30 and TRBJ2-7): SQTIHQWPATLVQPVGSPLSLECTVEGTSNPNLYWYRQAAGRGLQLLFYSVGIGQISSEVPQNLSASRPQDRQFILSSKKLLLSDSGFYLCAWSATRQRTYEQYFGPGTRLTVT.

This clonotype appeared a few times. The J gene is TRBJ1-6, the V gene TRBV11-2; D not certain. With 5 bases removed from V and 6 bases from J, the gap between germline ends came to 11 bases. There are 14 residues in the CDR3. Germline assignment: CDR1 SGHAT and CDR2 FQNNGV. The chain's CDR3 is CASSQPRLNSPLHF. DNA of the CDR3: TGTGCCAGCAGCCAGCCTCGGCTTAATTCACCCCTCCACTTT.

This clonotype occurred many times. The rearrangement links TRBV12-3 or TRBV12-4 to TRBJ2-5; TRBD2 aligns across 8 bases. The length of the CDR3 is 15 residues. The V and J ends lost 1 base and 7 bases, in that order; junction bases with no gene match: 8. The DNA for the CDR3 is TGTGCCAGCAGTTTAGGTAGCGGGGACGTTGGGACCCAGTACTTC. Encoded protein: CASSLGSGDVGTQYF.

The chain uses TRBV27 and TRBJ2-5; D may be TRBD1 (7 bases). The V end was cut by 3 bases, the J end by 2 bases, with 16 bases between. The CDR3 runs to 16 residues. In germline, CDR1 is MNHEY, CDR2 SMNVEV (reference sequence). The CDR3 DNA follows: TGTGCCAGCAGTTTCGCGGGACAGCCAAGACAAGAGACCCAGTACTTC. Its translation is CASSFAGQPRQETQYF.

This clonotype was seen ten or more times. The rearrangement links TRBV5-5 to TRBJ2-3, with TRBD1 as a possible D gene (6 bases). Trimming shortened V by 0 bases and J by 0 bases, and 11 bases separated the two germline ends. The CDR3 sequence is 16 residues long. Germline V lookup: CDR1 SGHKS, CDR2 YYEKEE (reference sequence). Here the CDR3 reads CASSLGIGGSTDTQYF. CDR3 nucleotide sequence: TGTGCCAGCAGCTTGGGAATAGGGGGTAGCACAGATACGCAGTATTTT.

This clonotype has more than one count but fewer than ten. The rearrangement uses TRBV20-1 and TRBJ2-1, with 11 bases fitting TRBD1. Germline V gives CDR1 DFQATT, CDR2 SNEGSKA (reference sequence). The CDR3 length is 16 residues. Losses at the gene ends were 1 base for V and 4 bases for J; bases not matched to a gene: 6. This CDR3 is CSARVVGTGGYNEQFF. CDR3 DNA sequence: TGCAGTGCTAGAGTTGTCGGGACAGGGGGTTACAATGAGCAGTTCTTC.

This clonotype was counted many times. V gene TRBV13 combines with J gene TRBJ1-6, with D perhaps TRBD1 (5 bases). From germline, CDR1 is PRHDT and CDR2 FYEKMQ (reference sequence). Trimming left V 2 bases short and J 8 bases short, with 19 bases between. CDR3 length equals 17 residues. CDR3 region: CASSLRSGRRSHSPLHF. CDR3 bases: TGTGCCAGCAGCTTAAGGTCAGGGCGGAGATCCCATTCACCCCTCCACTTT.

This clonotype was counted ten times or more. The chain joins TRBV2 to TRBJ1-2; tentative D call: TRBD1 (5 bases). The V and J ends lost 6 bases and 5 bases respectively, with 19 bases between them. This CDR3 is 15 amino acids long. Germline V gene lookup returns CDR1 SNHLY and CDR2 FYNNEI. For the CDR3, the DNA is TGTGCCAGCAGCCAGGAGGACACCGGTTATTATGGCTACACCTTC. It encodes CASSQEDTGYYGYTF.

There are many counts of this clonotype. The chain has TRBV18 and TRBJ2-7; 8 bases fit TRBD1. The V and J ends lost 4 bases and 0 bases, in that order; junction bases with no gene match: 8. Germline-derived CDR1 and CDR2 are KGHSH and LQKENI. The CDR3 has 16 residues. The CDR3, as DNA: TGTGCCAGCTCACGGCAGGGGGCAGGGAGCTCCTACGAGCAGTACTTC. It yields the protein CASSRQGAGSSYEQYF.